Each of the 26 T cell receptor beta chains below was sequenced from the same sample in a study of CXCR3-negative and CXCR3-positive naive CD8 T cells. UMI-labeled TRB cDNA libraries were prepared by 5' RACE. Each CDR3 protein gets one entry in TCRdb, which reprocessed the 5' RACE reads and gives no DNA. Listed are 90,000 to 100,000 distinct CDR3 sequences; over 1.5% falls within the top ten. Sample: naive CXCR3- CD8+ T cells from blood. Documented subset: CD45RO-CCR7+CD27+CD95- naive CD8+ T cells lacking CXCR3 (TNR3-). These receptors were obtained from a human donor in good health. Some clones in this sample may be carry-over from other donors' samples.

This chain links TRBV7-9 with TRBJ2-1; the TCRdb call, TRBD2, lacks DNA for checking. This CDR3 is built from 18 residues. Germline loops: CDR1 SEHNR, CDR2 FQNEAQ (reference sequence). CDR3 region: CASSLESSGGVSYNEQFF.

This sequence joins TRBV11-3 and TRBJ2-2. Germline CDR1 and CDR2: SGHNT and YENEEA. The CDR3 totals 15 residues. CDR3 amino acids: CASSSRTGNTGELFF.

The V call is TRBV7-9, the J call TRBJ2-7; the D call from TCRdb, TRBD2, cannot be confirmed without DNA. The CDR3 spans 13 residues. Germline-derived CDR1 and CDR2 are SEHNR and FQNEAQ (reference sequence). This CDR3 reads CASSPRLAYEQYF.

This chain joins TRBV6-6 and TRBJ1-1; the TRBD1 assignment by TCRdb is unverifiable without DNA. CDR1 and CDR2 (germline): MNHNY, SVGAGI (reference sequence). The CDR3 runs to 15 residues. CDR3 in amino acids: CASSYSEQGGTEAFF.

V is TRBV6-5 and J is TRBJ2-5; lacking DNA, the TRBD2 call made by TCRdb goes unchecked. Germline V gives CDR1 MNHEY, CDR2 SVGAGI. The length of the CDR3 is 14 residues. CDR3 sequence: CASSSVRGGETQYF.

The chain links TRBV6-6 to TRBJ2-1; with no DNA, the TCRdb D assignment of TRBD2 cannot be verified. Germline assignment: CDR1 MNHNY and CDR2 SVGAGI (reference sequence). The CDR3 is 20 residues long. CDR3 protein: CASTTAAFPIAGGAYNEQFF.

The chain links TRBV29-1 to TRBJ2-1. The CDR3 has 15 amino acids. Germline V gene data show CDR1 as SQVTM and CDR2 as ANQGSEA. The CDR3 here is CSVLAGMSSYNEQFF.

The J gene is TRBJ2-5, the V gene TRBV29-1; the D gene TCRdb calls, TRBD1, cannot be checked with no DNA. Per germline, CDR1 SQVTM and CDR2 ANQGSEA. CDR3 length equals 14 residues. The CDR3 loop is CSVEDPGEWETQYF.

The gene calls are TRBV29-1 and TRBJ2-1; TCRdb lists TRBD1, though no DNA is available to test this call. Germline V gene lookup returns CDR1 SQVTM and CDR2 ANQGSEA. This CDR3 has 11 amino acids. The CDR3 is CSGGLYNEQFF.

This rearrangement joins TRBV10-3 to TRBJ2-7. There are 13 residues in the CDR3. Germline V lookup: CDR1 ENHRY, CDR2 SYGVKD. The CDR3 protein is CAISLDGSYEQYF.

This chain links TRBV7-6 with TRBJ2-1; TCRdb lists TRBD2, though no DNA is available to test this call. CDR1 is SGHVS, CDR2 FNYEAQ, per germline. The CDR3 has 19 residues. CDR3: CASSLAAGLAGIIYNEQFF.

V and J are TRBV19 and TRBJ2-7; TCRdb outputs TRBD2, but without DNA this stays unchecked. CDR3 length: 16 residues. Germline values: CDR1 LNHDA, CDR2 SQIVND (reference sequence). The CDR3 protein is CASSVLAGHPSYEQYF.

This chain connects TRBV29-1 to TRBJ2-2; TCRdb indicates TRBD1, and absent DNA this call remains unverified. The CDR3 length is 15 residues. CDR1 SQVTM and CDR2 ANQGSEA come from the germline V gene. CDR3 in amino acids: CSVAGTGGASGELFF.

V is TRBV29-1 and J is TRBJ2-2; TCRdb's D call of TRBD1 is untestable without DNA. Germline lookup yields CDR1 SQVTM and CDR2 ANQGSEA. CDR3 length equals 13 residues. The chain's CDR3 is CSVGWGKHGELFF.

This sequence joins TRBV12-3 or TRBV12-4 and TRBJ2-3; as DNA is missing, the TRBD1 call by TCRdb cannot be tested. The CDR3 length is 14 residues. CDR3 protein: CASSGQSSTDTQYF.

The genes are TRBV9 and TRBJ2-1; checking the TCRdb D call of TRBD1 is not possible without DNA. The germline gives CDR1 SGDLS, CDR2 YYNGEE. This CDR3 has 12 amino acids. CDR3 in amino acids: CASSVNMGELIF.

The chain joins TRBV5-1 to TRBJ1-1. Germline CDR1 SGHRS, CDR2 YFSETQ. CDR3 size: 14 residues. This CDR3 is CASSLNQPNTEAFF.

CDR3 in amino acids: CASSLYDSYEQYF. The chain joins TRBV27 to TRBJ2-5. The CDR3 contains 13 residues. Germline CDR1 reads MNHEY; CDR2 reads SMNVEV (reference sequence).

The V gene is TRBV7-9, the J gene TRBJ1-1; TCRdb gives TRBD1 as the D gene, but with no DNA this cannot be confirmed. CDR3 length: 14 amino acids. Germline CDR1 reads SEHNR; CDR2 reads FQNEAQ (reference sequence). This chain's CDR3 is CASSAGNMNTEAFF.

This chain connects TRBV29-1 to TRBJ1-1; the D gene TCRdb calls, TRBD1, cannot be checked with no DNA. This CDR3 is built from 12 residues. CDR1 is SQVTM, CDR2 ANQGSEA, per germline. This CDR3 is CSVQSPVTEAFF.

V usage is TRBV12-3 or TRBV12-4 and J usage is TRBJ2-1; TCRdb calls TRBD1, which cannot be checked without DNA. The CDR3 sequence is 14 residues long. This CDR3 is CASSTSGLGGEQFF.

This rearrangement joins TRBV28 to TRBJ2-7; TCRdb's D gene call, TRBD2, goes unchecked for lack of DNA. Germline CDR1 reads MDHEN; CDR2 reads SYDVKM. This CDR3 contains 16 residues. The CDR3 sequence: CASSTHLAGEPYEQYF.

The chain combines TRBV29-1 with TRBJ2-7; the TCRdb D gene call, TRBD2, has no DNA to confirm it. Germline CDR1 reads SQVTM; CDR2 reads ANQGSEA. CDR3 length equals 13 residues. This CDR3 reads CSVIGLNSYEQYF.

This sequence joins TRBV28 and TRBJ1-6; TCRdb selects TRBD1, and the lack of DNA leaves this call unchecked. Germline values: CDR1 MDHEN, CDR2 SYDVKM. This CDR3 has 15 amino acids. The CDR3 is CASTRQGAYNSPLHF.

V is TRBV11-3 and J is TRBJ2-7; the TCRdb call, TRBD1, lacks DNA for checking. The CDR3 runs 13 residues. Germline loops: CDR1 SGHNT, CDR2 YENEEA. CDR3 in amino acids: CASSASRAVEQYF.

The chain uses TRBV5-8 and TRBJ2-5; the TCRdb call, TRBD1, lacks DNA for checking. The CDR3 sequence is 14 residues long. Germline lookup yields CDR1 SGHTS and CDR2 YDEGEE. CDR3 residues: CASSSGRPKETQYF.